The clone carrying this T cell receptor beta chain came up many times. The record originates from a study of identical twins. The CDR3 has 13 amino acids. V was pared by 3 bases and J by 8 bases, with 11 bases between. CDR1 LGHDT and CDR2 YNNKEL come from the germline V gene (reference sequence). TCRdb reprocessed the 5' RACE reads via MiXCR and lists one record per CDR3 protein. The sample includes roughly 490,000 distinct CDR3 sequences, roughly 13% of them seen just once. The sample was also linked to a second study, of yellow fever vaccine responses in identical twins.

The sequence came from a woman between 18 and 30 years old in good health. The V gene is TRBV3-1, the J gene TRBJ2-1, with D maybe TRBD2 (7 bases). Sequencing was carried out using CD4+ T cells sorted from blood. As DNA, the CDR3 is TGTGCCAGCAGCCAGCGGGGGCTGGATGAGCAGTTCTTC. It codes for CASSQRGLDEQFF.